The clone carrying this T cell receptor (beta chain) showed up many times. The antigen remains undetermined. From RNA transcripts, TCR beta CDR3 regions were amplified. A first-round RT-PCR of the TCR CDR3 used the HTBI primer set. TCRdb reprocessed the multiplex PCR reads with MiXCR, giving one entry per CDR3 protein. The sample lists some 510,000 distinct CDR3 sequences, under 25% seen once, with less than 30% in the top ten. The sample comes from a study of T cells in Graves' hyperthyroidism and ophthalmopathy. CDR1 and CDR2 from the germline V gene are MNHEY and SVGAGI. Between the trimmed V and J ends, which lost 2 bases and 7 bases, there was a span of 8 bases. The CDR3 extends over 12 amino acids. Study-level results: Before onset, by a median of around 6.1 months, the model predicted ophthalmopathy. Expanded thyroid clonotypes (above 0.001) were mostly also found in blood.

The rearrangement links TRBV6-5 to TRBJ1-2; TRBD1 is a possible D gene (6 bases). The sequence was collected from a man aged 18 to 29 with Graves' hyperthyroidism. The sample taken for sequencing was blood. As DNA, the CDR3 is TGTGCCAGCAGTTACGGCAGGGGTGGCTACACCTTC. This sequence encodes CASSYGRGGYTF.